This T cell receptor beta chain came from a study of shared T cell receptors in the human thymus. CDR3 size: 17 residues. Germline assignment: CDR1 SGHNT and CDR2 YYREEE (reference sequence). Using immunoSEQ multiplex PCR, the repertoire was profiled, and TCRdb retains in-frame clones only, with some absent. The sample has roughly 710,000 clones, approximately 85% seen once. A further study also used this sample, focusing on human thymus T cells. That work states: Healthy Finnish infants undergoing corrective surgery for congenital heart defects provided the donor material. There were highly overlapping thymic repertoires among unrelated individuals, as related research reported.

The sequence came from a girl under three years old with a congenital heart defect. The rearrangement links TRBV5-4 to TRBJ1-1, with 8 positions matching TRBD1. Material for sequencing was thymocytes. The CDR3 spells CAIVGTGTGSGGTEAFF. The DNA of the CDR3 is TGTGCGATCGTTGGCACCGGGACAGGTTCCGGAGGGACTGAAGCTTTCTTT. Full variable domain (outside the CDR3, taken from reference TRBV5-4 and TRBJ1-1): ETGVTQSPTHLIKTRGQQVTLRCSSQSGHNTVSWYQQALGQGPQFIFQYYREEENGRGNFPPRFSGLQFPNYSSELNVNALELDDSALYLCAIVGTGTGSGGTEAFFGQGTRLTVV.